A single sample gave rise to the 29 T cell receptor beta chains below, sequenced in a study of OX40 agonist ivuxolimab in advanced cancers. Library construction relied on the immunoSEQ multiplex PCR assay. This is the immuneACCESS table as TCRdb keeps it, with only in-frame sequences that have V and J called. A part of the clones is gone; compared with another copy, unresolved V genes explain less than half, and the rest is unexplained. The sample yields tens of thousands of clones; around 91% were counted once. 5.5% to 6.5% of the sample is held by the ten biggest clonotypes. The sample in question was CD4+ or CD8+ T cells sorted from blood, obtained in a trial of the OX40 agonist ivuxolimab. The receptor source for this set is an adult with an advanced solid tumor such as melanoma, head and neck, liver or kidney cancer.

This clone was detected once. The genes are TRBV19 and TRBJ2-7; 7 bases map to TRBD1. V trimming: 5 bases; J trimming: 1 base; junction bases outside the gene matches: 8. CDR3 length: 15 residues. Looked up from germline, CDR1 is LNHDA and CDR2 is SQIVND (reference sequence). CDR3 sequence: CASSRDRYTSYEQYF. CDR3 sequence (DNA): TGTGCCAGTAGTCGGGACAGATATACATCCTACGAGCAGTACTTC.

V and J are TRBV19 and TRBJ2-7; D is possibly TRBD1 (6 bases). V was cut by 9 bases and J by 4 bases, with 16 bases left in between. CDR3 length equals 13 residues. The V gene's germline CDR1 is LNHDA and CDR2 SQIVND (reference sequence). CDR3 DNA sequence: TGTGCCAGCTCATCGGGACACGGTTACGAGCAGTACTTC. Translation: CASSSGHGYEQYF.

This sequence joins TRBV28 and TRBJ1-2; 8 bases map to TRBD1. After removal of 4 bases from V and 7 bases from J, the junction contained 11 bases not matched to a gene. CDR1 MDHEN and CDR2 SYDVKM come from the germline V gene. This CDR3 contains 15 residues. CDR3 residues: CASSSDREIFSGYTF. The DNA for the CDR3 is TGTGCCAGCAGTTCGGACAGGGAGATATTTAGTGGCTACACCTTC.

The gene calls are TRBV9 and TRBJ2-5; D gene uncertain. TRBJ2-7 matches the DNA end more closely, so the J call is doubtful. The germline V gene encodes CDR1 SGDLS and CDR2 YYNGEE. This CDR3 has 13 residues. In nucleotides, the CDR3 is TGTGCCAGCAGCGTAGGGTCAGCCTACGAGCAGTACTTC. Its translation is CASSVGSAYEQYF.

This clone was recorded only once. CDR3 amino acids: CASSLRQGEKLFF. The CDR3 DNA sequence: TGTGCCAGCAGCTTAAGACAGGGTGAAAAACTGTTTTTT. The chain joins TRBV7-6 to TRBJ1-4; 7 positions agree with TRBD1. CDR3 size: 13 residues. With V trimmed by 2 bases and J by 7 bases, 1 base remained unmatched. Germline V gene sequence: CDR1 SGHVS, CDR2 FNYEAQ. The full variable domain, completed using reference TRBV7-6 and TRBJ1-4, is GAGVSQSPRYKVTKRGQDVALRCDPISGHVSLYWYRQALGQGPEFLTYFNYEAQQDKSGLPNDRFSAERPEGSISTLTIQRTEQRDSAMYRCASSLRQGEKLFFGSGTQLSVL.

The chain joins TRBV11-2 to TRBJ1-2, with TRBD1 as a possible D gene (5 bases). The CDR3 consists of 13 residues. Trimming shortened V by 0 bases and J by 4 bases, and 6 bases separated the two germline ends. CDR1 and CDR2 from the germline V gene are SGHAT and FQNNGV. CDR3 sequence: CASSLDRGYGYTF. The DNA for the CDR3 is TGTGCCAGCAGCTTAGATAGGGGCTATGGCTACACCTTC.

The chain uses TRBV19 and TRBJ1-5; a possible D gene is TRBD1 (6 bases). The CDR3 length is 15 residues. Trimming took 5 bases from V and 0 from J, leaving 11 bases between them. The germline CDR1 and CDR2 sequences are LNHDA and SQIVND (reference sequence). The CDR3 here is CASSGGHYSNQPQHF. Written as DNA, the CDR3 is TGTGCCAGTAGTGGGGGGCACTATAGCAATCAGCCCCAGCATTTT.

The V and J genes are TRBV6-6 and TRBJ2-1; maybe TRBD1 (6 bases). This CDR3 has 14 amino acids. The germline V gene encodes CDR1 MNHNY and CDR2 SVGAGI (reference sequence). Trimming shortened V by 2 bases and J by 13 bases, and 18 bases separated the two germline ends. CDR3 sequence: CASSYPPRAGEQFF. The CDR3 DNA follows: TGTGCCAGCAGTTACCCTCCAAGGGCAGGGGAACAGTTCTTC.

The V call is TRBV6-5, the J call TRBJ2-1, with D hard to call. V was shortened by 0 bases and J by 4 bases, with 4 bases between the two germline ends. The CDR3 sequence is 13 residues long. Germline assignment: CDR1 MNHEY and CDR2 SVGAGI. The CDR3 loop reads CASSYSRYNEQFF. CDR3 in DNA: TGTGCCAGCAGTTACTCGAGGTACAATGAGCAGTTCTTC.

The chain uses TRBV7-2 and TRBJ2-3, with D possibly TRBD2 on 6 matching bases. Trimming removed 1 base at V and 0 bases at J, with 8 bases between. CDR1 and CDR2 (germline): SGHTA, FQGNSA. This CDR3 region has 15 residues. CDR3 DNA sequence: TGTGCCAGCAGCTTAGTAGCGGTTAGCACAGATACGCAGTATTTT. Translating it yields CASSLVAVSTDTQYF.

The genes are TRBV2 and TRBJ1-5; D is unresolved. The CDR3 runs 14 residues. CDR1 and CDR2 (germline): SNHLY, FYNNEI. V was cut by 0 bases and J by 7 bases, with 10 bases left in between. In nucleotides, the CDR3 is TGTGCCAGCAGTGAAGCCCTGATGGGACAGCCCCAGCATTTT. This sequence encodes CASSEALMGQPQHF.

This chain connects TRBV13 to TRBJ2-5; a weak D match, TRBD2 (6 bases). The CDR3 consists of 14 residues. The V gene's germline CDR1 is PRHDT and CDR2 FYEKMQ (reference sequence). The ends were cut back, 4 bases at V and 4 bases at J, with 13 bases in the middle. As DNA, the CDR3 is TGTGCCAGCAGCTCCCAATTCGGGGGAGAGACCCAGTACTTC. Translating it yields CASSSQFGGETQYF.

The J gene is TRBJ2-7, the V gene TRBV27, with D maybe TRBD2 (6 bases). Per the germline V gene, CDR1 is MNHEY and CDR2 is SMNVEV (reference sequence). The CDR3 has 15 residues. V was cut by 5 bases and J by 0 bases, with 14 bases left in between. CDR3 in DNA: TGTGCCAGCAGTCCGCCGGGACTCCTCTCCTACGAGCAGTACTTC. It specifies CASSPPGLLSYEQYF.

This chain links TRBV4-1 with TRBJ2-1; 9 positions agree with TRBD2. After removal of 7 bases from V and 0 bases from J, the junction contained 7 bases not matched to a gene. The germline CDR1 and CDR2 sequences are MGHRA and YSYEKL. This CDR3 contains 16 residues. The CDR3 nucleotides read TGCGCCAGCACCGCGGCGGGGGGGAACTCCTACAATGAGCAGTTCTTC. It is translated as CASTAAGGNSYNEQFF.

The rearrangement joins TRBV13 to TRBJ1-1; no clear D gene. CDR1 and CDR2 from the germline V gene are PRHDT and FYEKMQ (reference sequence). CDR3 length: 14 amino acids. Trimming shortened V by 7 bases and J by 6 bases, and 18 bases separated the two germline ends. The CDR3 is CASIVGRRAAEAFF. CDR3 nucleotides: TGTGCCAGCATCGTAGGGAGGAGGGCGGCTGAAGCTTTCTTT.

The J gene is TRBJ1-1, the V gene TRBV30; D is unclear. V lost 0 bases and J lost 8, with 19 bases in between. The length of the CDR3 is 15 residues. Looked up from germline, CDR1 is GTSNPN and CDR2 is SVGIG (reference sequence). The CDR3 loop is CAWSVGRGPAQEAFF. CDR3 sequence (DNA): TGTGCCTGGAGTGTAGGGAGAGGGCCGGCCCAAGAAGCTTTCTTT.

CDR3 loop: CASSHGGIEQYF. The CDR3 DNA reads as TGTGCCAGCAGCCACGGGGGCATCGAGCAGTACTTC. The genes are TRBV13 and TRBJ2-7; perhaps D is TRBD1 or TRBD2 (6 bases each). Germline V gene data show CDR1 as PRHDT and CDR2 as FYEKMQ (reference sequence). With 5 bases removed from V and 6 bases from J, the gap between germline ends came to 11 bases. This CDR3 contains 12 residues.

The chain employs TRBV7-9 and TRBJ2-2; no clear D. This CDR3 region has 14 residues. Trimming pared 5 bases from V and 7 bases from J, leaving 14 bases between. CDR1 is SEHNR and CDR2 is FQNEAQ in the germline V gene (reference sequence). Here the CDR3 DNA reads TGTGCCAGCAGCAAATCCTCTCTAGGCGGGGAGCTGTTTTTT. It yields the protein CASSKSSLGGELFF.

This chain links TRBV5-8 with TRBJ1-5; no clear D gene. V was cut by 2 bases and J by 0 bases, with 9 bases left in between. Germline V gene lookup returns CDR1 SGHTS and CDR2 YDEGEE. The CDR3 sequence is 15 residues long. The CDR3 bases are TGTGCCAGCAGCTTCCAGGATAATAGCAATCAGCCCCAGCATTTT. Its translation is CASSFQDNSNQPQHF.

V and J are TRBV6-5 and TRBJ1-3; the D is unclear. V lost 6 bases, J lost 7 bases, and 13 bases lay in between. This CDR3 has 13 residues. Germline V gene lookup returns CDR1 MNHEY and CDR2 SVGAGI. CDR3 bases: TGTGCCAGCAGCCCCATGGCGGGTAACACCATATATTTT. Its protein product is CASSPMAGNTIYF.

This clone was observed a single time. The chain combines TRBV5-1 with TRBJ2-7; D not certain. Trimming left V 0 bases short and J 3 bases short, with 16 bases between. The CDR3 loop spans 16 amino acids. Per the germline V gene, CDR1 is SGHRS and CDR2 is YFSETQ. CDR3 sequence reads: CASSLAGFAEYYEQYF. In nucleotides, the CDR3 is TGCGCCAGCAGCTTGGCAGGCTTTGCGGAATACTACGAGCAGTACTTC.

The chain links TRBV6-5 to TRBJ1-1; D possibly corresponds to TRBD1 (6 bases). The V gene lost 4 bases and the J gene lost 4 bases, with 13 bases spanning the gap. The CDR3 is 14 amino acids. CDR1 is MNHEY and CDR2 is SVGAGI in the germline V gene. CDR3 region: CASSLLGGPTEAFF. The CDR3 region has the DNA TGTGCCAGCAGTTTACTCGGGGGCCCCACTGAAGCTTTCTTT.

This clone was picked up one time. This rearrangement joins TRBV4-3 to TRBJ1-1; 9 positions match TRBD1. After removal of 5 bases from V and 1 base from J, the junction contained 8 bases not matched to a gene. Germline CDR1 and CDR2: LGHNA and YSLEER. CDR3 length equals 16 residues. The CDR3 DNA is TGCGCCAGCAGCTTTTTACCGGGACAGGGGAACACTGAAGCTTTCTTT. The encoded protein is CASSFLPGQGNTEAFF.

The CDR3 DNA follows: TGTGCCAGTAGACCGGGACAGGGGGCCGGGGAGCTGTTTTTT. Translation gives CASRPGQGAGELFF. The rearrangement uses TRBV19 and TRBJ2-2; TRBD1 matches 11 bases. After removal of 6 bases from V and 6 bases from J, the junction contained 3 bases not matched to a gene. This CDR3 has 14 residues. In germline, CDR1 is LNHDA, CDR2 SQIVND (reference sequence).

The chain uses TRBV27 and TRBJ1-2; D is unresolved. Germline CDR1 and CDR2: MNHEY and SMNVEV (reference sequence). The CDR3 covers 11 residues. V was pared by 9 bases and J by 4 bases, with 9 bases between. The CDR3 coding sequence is TGTGCCAGTGTAGGTTCCTATGGCTACACCTTC. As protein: CASVGSYGYTF.

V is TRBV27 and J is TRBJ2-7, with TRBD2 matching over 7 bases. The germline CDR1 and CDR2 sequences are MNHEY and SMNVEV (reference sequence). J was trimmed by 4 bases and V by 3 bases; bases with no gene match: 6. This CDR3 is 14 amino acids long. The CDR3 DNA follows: TGTGCCAGCAGTTTGGGAGGGGCCGGGTACGAGCAGTACTTC. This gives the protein CASSLGGAGYEQYF.

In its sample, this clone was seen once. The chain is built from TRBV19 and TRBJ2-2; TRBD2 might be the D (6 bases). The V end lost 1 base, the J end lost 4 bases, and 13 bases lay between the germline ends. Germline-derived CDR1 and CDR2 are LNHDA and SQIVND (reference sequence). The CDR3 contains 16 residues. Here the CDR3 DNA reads TGTGCCAGTAGTATAGTGGGGGGACGCGGCACCGGGGAGCTGTTTTTT. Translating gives CASSIVGGRGTGELFF.

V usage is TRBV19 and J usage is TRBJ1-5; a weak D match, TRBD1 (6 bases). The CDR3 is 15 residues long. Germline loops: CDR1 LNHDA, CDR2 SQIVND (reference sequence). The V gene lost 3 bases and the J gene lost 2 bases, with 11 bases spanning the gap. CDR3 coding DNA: TGTGCCAGTAGTATTTTGACAGGCGGCAATCAGCCCCAGCATTTT. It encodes CASSILTGGNQPQHF.

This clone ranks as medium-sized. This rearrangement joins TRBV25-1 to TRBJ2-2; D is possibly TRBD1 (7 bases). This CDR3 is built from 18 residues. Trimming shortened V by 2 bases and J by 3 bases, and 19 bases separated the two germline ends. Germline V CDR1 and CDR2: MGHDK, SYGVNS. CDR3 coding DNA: TGTGCCAGCAGTGAAGGGGGGACAGAGTCGGGACACACCGGGGAGCTGTTTTTT. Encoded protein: CASSEGGTESGHTGELFF.